These 15 T cell receptor beta chains were sequenced from one sample in a study of T cell changes during pregnancy in multiple sclerosis. TCRdb keeps only in-frame clones here, not all; method: immunoSEQ multiplex PCR. The sample holds roughly 39,000 clones, roughly 93% seen once. Sequenced: PBMCs (not recorded whether the cells were cultured). These receptors were collected from a female donor with multiple sclerosis, enrolled in a pregnancy study.

The chain carries TRBV2 and TRBJ2-7; the match to TRBD2 covers 10 bases. This CDR3 region has 12 residues. Trimming cost V 6 bases and J 9 bases; bases outside gene matches: 5. Germline V gene lookup returns CDR1 SNHLY and CDR2 FYNNEI. This CDR3 is CASSPLAGVQYF. The CDR3, as DNA: TGTGCCAGCAGCCCCCTAGCGGGAGTGCAGTACTTC.

The chain joins TRBV19 to TRBJ1-5, with 9 bases lining up with TRBD1. Germline V gives CDR1 LNHDA, CDR2 SQIVND (reference sequence). The length of the CDR3 is 15 residues. The J segment lost 4 bases and the V segment lost 4 bases, leaving 5 bases of the junction unmatched. In DNA form, the CDR3 reads TGTGCCAGTAGTAGTCGACAGGGGGGGAATCAGCCCCAGCATTTT. Translating it yields CASSSRQGGNQPQHF.

The rearrangement joins TRBV10-2 to TRBJ2-7; possibly TRBD1 for D (6 bases). Germline V lookup: CDR1 WSHSY, CDR2 SAAADI. The CDR3 has 14 residues. V was clipped by 8 bases and J by 0 bases, with 14 bases between them. CDR3: CASASRGGSYEQYF. The CDR3 nucleotides are TGCGCCAGCGCGTCAAGAGGGGGCTCCTACGAGCAGTACTTC.

The chain employs TRBV18 and TRBJ1-2, with 8 nucleotides matching TRBD1. There are 16 residues in the CDR3. CDR1 and CDR2 (germline): KGHSH, LQKENI. V was pared by 6 bases and J by 7 bases, with 16 bases of the junction left unmatched. The chain's CDR3 is CASSYQHSGQGVGYTF. The CDR3 DNA sequence: TGTGCCAGCTCCTATCAACATTCCGGACAGGGTGTTGGCTACACCTTC.

The V and J genes are TRBV7-9 and TRBJ2-7; D unclear. Trimming took 3 bases from V and 3 from J, leaving 9 bases between them. Germline CDR1 and CDR2: SEHNR and FQNEAQ (reference sequence). The CDR3 totals 13 residues. The CDR3 reads CASSFLGGYEQYF. DNA of the CDR3: TGTGCCAGCAGCTTCCTGGGCGGCTACGAGCAGTACTTC.

This chain links TRBV6-1 with TRBJ2-7; D is possibly TRBD1 or TRBD2 (6 bases each). The CDR3 covers 14 residues. Germline V lookup: CDR1 MNHNS, CDR2 SASEGT. V shed 2 bases and J shed 4 bases, with 12 bases lying between them. CDR3 loop: CASSESGAPYEQYF. The CDR3 region has the DNA TGTGCCAGCAGTGAATCGGGGGCCCCTTACGAGCAGTACTTC.

V is TRBV5-8 and J is TRBJ2-1; 7 positions match TRBD2. This CDR3 comprises 15 residues. The V gene end was trimmed by 0 bases and the J gene end by 5 bases; junction bases not matched to a gene: 5. In germline, CDR1 is SGHTS, CDR2 YDEGEE. CDR3 amino acids: CASSLGSGSNNEQFF. The CDR3 nucleotides are TGTGCCAGCAGCTTGGGTAGCGGGTCTAACAATGAGCAGTTCTTC.

V is TRBV5-1 and J is TRBJ2-1, with TRBD2 matching over 9 bases. Germline V gene data show CDR1 as SGHRS and CDR2 as YFSETQ. This CDR3 is 18 amino acids long. Unmatched junction bases numbered 14, after V lost 4 bases and J lost 3 bases. In nucleotides, the CDR3 is TGCGCCAGCAGCCCCTTGTTAGGTGGACTAGCGAGCTACAATGAGCAGTTCTTC. Its translation is CASSPLLGGLASYNEQFF.

The V gene is TRBV28, the J gene TRBJ2-1; TRBD1 matches 7 bases. J was trimmed by 8 bases and V by 5 bases; bases with no gene match: 12. Germline loops: CDR1 MDHEN, CDR2 SYDVKM. The CDR3 is made up of 15 amino acids. The CDR3 sequence is CASSTLQGRVDEQFF. In nucleotides, the CDR3 is TGTGCCAGCAGTACTTTACAGGGGCGGGTCGATGAGCAGTTCTTC. The whole variable domain, remainder taken from reference TRBV28 and TRBJ2-1, is DVKVTQSSRYLVKRTGEKVFLECVQDMDHENMFWYRQDPGLGLRLIYFSYDVKMKEKGDIPEGYSVSREKKERFSLILESASTNQTSMYLCASSTLQGRVDEQFFGPGTRLTVL.

The chain combines TRBV20-1 with TRBJ1-1; tentative D call: TRBD1 (5 bases). CDR1 and CDR2 (germline): DFQATT, SNEGSKA (reference sequence). The V end was cut by 4 bases, the J end by 7 bases, with 10 bases between. The CDR3 spans 11 residues. This CDR3 reads CSANEQVEAFF. CDR3 bases: TGCAGTGCTAACGAACAGGTTGAAGCTTTCTTT.

The rearrangement joins TRBV30 to TRBJ1-4; D not resolved. Trimming pared 2 bases from V and 3 bases from J, leaving 7 bases between. The CDR3 has 13 amino acids. Per germline, CDR1 GTSNPN and CDR2 SVGIG (reference sequence). CDR3 amino acids: CAWSQAANEKLFF. The CDR3 region has the DNA TGTGCCTGGAGTCAGGCAGCTAATGAAAAACTGTTTTTT.

This rearrangement joins TRBV29-1 to TRBJ2-7, with a weak D call TRBD2 (6 bases). CDR3 size: 13 residues. Germline CDR1 and CDR2: SQVTM and ANQGSEA. V lost 7 bases and J 4 bases, leaving 17 bases between the germline ends. The CDR3 reads CSARGGNFYEQYF. The CDR3 coding sequence is TGCAGCGCCCGAGGAGGGAATTTTTACGAGCAGTACTTC.

V usage is TRBV18 and J usage is TRBJ1-1; D gene ambiguous. The CDR3 is 13 residues long. Germline loops: CDR1 KGHSH, CDR2 LQKENI. Trimming took 3 bases from V and 1 from J, leaving 6 bases between them. This CDR3 reads CASSPGRNTEAFF. DNA of the CDR3: TGTGCCAGCTCACCTGGGCGGAACACTGAAGCTTTCTTT.

This sequence joins TRBV5-1 and TRBJ2-3, with TRBD2 identical over 8 bases. Per the germline V gene, CDR1 is SGHRS and CDR2 is YFSETQ. This CDR3 is built from 16 residues. V trimming: 7 bases; J trimming: 2 bases; junction bases outside the gene matches: 12. CDR3 amino acids: CASAPHSGDNTDTQYF. Written as DNA, the CDR3 is TGCGCCAGCGCCCCTCATAGCGGGGATAACACAGATACGCAGTATTTT. Looking up the rest from reference TRBV5-1 and TRBJ2-3 gives the full variable domain: KAGVTQTPRYLIKTRGQQVTLSCSPISGHRSVSWYQQTPGQGLQFLFEYFSETQRNKGNFPGRFSGRQFSNSRSEMNVSTLELGDSALYLCASAPHSGDNTDTQYFGPGTRLTVL.

The genes are TRBV6-5 and TRBJ1-4; 9 nucleotides match TRBD1. This CDR3 is 13 amino acids long. With 5 bases clipped from V and 8 bases from J, the junction kept 3 bases outside the gene matches. Germline V lookup: CDR1 MNHEY, CDR2 SVGAGI. In nucleotides, the CDR3 is TGTGCCAGCAGTGGACAGGGGAACGAAAAACTGTTTTTT. Its protein is CASSGQGNEKLFF.